This T cell receptor (beta chain) comes out of a study of blood T cells in healthy people across ages. Study outcomes and limitations: Lack of knowledge of donor CMV status possibly confounded expanded clonotype changes.

Total RNA, at least 5 micrograms per sample, was extracted from PBMCs. This clonotype was detected a few times. The antigen remains undetermined. Through a sample-barcoded 5' primer and a J-beta primer mix, a second PCR was run for 7 to 11 cycles. Tags on each cDNA molecule came from a template-switch adaptor with 12 random nucleotides. TCRdb reanalysed the 5' RACE reads using MiXCR and keeps one entry per CDR3 protein. Here the sample spans about 1.8 million distinct CDR3 sequences, roughly 52% being singletons. The sample was blood. The clonotype was recovered from a woman in her 40s in good health.

The CDR3 DNA reads as TGTGCCAGCAGCTTAGCCAGGTGGGACCGCGCCTACAATGAGCAGTTCTTC. Translated: CASSLARWDRAYNEQFF. This sequence joins TRBV7-8 and TRBJ2-1; D may correspond to TRBD1 or TRBD2 (5 bases each). Trimming pared 0 bases from V and 2 bases from J, leaving 14 bases between. From germline, CDR1 is SGHVS and CDR2 FQNEAQ. This CDR3 contains 17 residues.